This T cell receptor beta chain originates from a study of blood T cell repertoires in COVID-19 (TCRdb year 2020). Study-wide context: Samples from collaborators originated in the United States, Italy and Spain and spanned both the acute and convalescent phases of COVID-19. The prospective study material was composed of cDNA or gDNA derived from T cells, B-cell-depleted T cells, or PBMCs. The dataset comprised deeply sampled blood TCRbeta repertoires from subjects exposed to, actively infected with, or recovered from COVID-19. The repertoires were released in a freely available public database intended as a resource for research on the immune response to SARS-CoV-2. Samples were obtained from the ongoing ImmuneRACE study (first 160 participants) and from some 1,300 subjects provided by 6 global collaborators. Nearly every sample came with metadata listing a de-identified subject ID, COVID-19 status, age in years and sex. Where HLA class I and class II types were available, the types were taken from metadata supplied by the sample provider, not from assay-based typing. Results and caveats for the whole study, not just this receptor: How much clinical and demographic metadata was included differed by source and by participant, and the metadata was provided uncurated.

Worth noting for this clone: The target of this receptor is not known. Base qualities were left out, and no much larger clone turns up one base away.

Participants in the prospective study were enrolled through a virtual design, were aged about 18 to 100 years, and lived in 24 United States geographic areas. Cohort assignment in the prospective study relied on participant-reported clinical history from a screening survey and a study questionnaire. In the prospective study, mobile phlebotomists collected whole blood, serum and a nasopharyngeal or oropharyngeal swab from each participant. Prospective study participants could optionally give additional blood draws and questionnaires over an approximately 2-month period. Blood samples from the prospective study were shipped frozen or at room temperature prior to DNA extraction. Based on the germline V gene, the CDR1 and CDR2 sequences are SGHRS and YFSETQ. The V and J ends are trimmed by 0 bases and 7 bases, leaving 16 bases between them. The CDR3 sequence holds 15 residues, the cysteine and phenylalanine included. CDR3 DNA only is kept here, 45 bases in frame from base 1.

TCRbeta CDR3 regions were amplified from genomic DNA by means of the immunoSEQ Assay, a bias-controlled multiplex PCR. The authors' pipeline ran thus. The number of nucleated cells in each sample was estimated from the amplification of reference gene primers within the assay. To quantify the absolute abundance of each unique TCRbeta CDR3 rearrangement, sequence reads were collapsed and filtered. Productive Simpson clonality was computed per sample as the square root of Simpson's diversity index over productive rearrangements. TCRdb obtained this table from immuneACCESS and retained in-frame rearrangements with V and J assigned. These tables miss some clones; where compared with another copy, unresolved V genes account for less than half of the shortfall, and the remainder is unexplained. From that table come the V and J calls and clone size; the DNA was used to work out D and trimming. In all, the sample holds over 350,000 clones, and nearly 90% of those were seen once. Over 1.5% of the sample is in the top ten clones.

The rearranged chain carries TRBV5-1 and TRBJ2-5; no confident D gene assignment can be made. The sequence came from a woman aged 18-30 years with acute COVID-19. Sequencing was performed on PBMCs or T cells enriched from blood (not recorded which). The CDR3 reads CASSLDRSMLGTQYF. The sequenced DNA: TGCGCCAGCAGCTTGGACAGAAGTATGTTAGGGACCCAGTACTTC.